The 16 T cell receptor beta chains presented below share a single source sample, sequenced in a study of T-cell reconstitution after alpha-beta-depleted transplantation in children. For TCRbeta, the library was prepared with unique molecular identifiers. A single record per CDR3 protein comes from TCRdb applying MiXCR to the PCR reads. The repertoire has almost 500,000 distinct CDR3 sequences, under 15% of them found once; the top ten carry around 6.1%. Sequenced here: PBMCs from the stem cell graft donor, sampled from the stem cell graft. The source of these receptors is a human donor who donated a stem cell graft to a child with combined immunodeficiency.

This clonotype was counted many times. The V gene is TRBV7-2, the J gene TRBJ2-1, with D tentatively TRBD1 or TRBD2 (5 bases each). CDR3 length: 15 amino acids. CDR1 SGHTA and CDR2 FQGNSA come from the germline V gene. V gave up 1 base and J gave up 6 bases, with 13 bases separating them. CDR3 protein: CASSLVGETFNEQFF. The CDR3 region has the DNA TGTGCCAGCAGCTTAGTGGGGGAGACCTTCAATGAGCAGTTCTTC.

This rearrangement joins TRBV4-2 to TRBJ2-3; the D gene is possibly TRBD2 (6 bases). The CDR3 is made up of 16 amino acids. Trimming shortened V by 0 bases and J by 1 base, and 11 bases separated the two germline ends. Germline CDR1 is LGHNA and CDR2 is YNFKEQ. This CDR3 reads CASSQDAGLGTDTQYF. CDR3 in DNA: TGTGCCAGCAGCCAAGATGCGGGACTTGGCACAGATACGCAGTATTTT.

This clonotype was seen at least ten times. J is TRBJ2-7 and V is TRBV12-3 or TRBV12-4; D not resolved. V lost 5 bases to trimming and J lost 2 bases, with 10 bases between them. This CDR3 has 13 amino acids. In DNA form, the CDR3 reads TGTGCCAGCAGTCCGCTCGCGGCCTACGAGCAGTACTTC. It specifies CASSPLAAYEQYF.

This clonotype has only a few counts. The chain links TRBV7-3 to TRBJ2-7; TRBD2 matches at 9 bases. Germline CDR1 SGHTA, CDR2 FQGTGA. The CDR3 sequence is 16 residues long. V trimming: 0 bases; J trimming: 3 bases; junction bases outside the gene matches: 6. The DNA for the CDR3 is TGTGCCAGCAGCTTAACCCCGGCTAGCGGGATCTACGAGCAGTACTTC. Translated: CASSLTPASGIYEQYF.

This clonotype was seen ten or more times. The chain couples TRBV29-1 to TRBJ2-5; D unclear. CDR3 length: 16 residues. The V end lost 0 bases, the J end lost 0 bases, and 14 bases lay between the germline ends. CDR1 is SQVTM and CDR2 is ANQGSEA in the germline V gene. CDR3 sequence reads: CSVEDPAEAHQETQYF. The CDR3 DNA is TGCAGCGTTGAAGATCCCGCGGAAGCCCACCAAGAGACCCAGTACTTC.

This clonotype came up many times. The V call is TRBV20-1, the J call TRBJ2-3, with 10 bases aligning to TRBD1. The V segment lost 6 bases and the J segment 3 bases; nucleotides outside the gene matches: 3. CDR1 is DFQATT, CDR2 SNEGSKA, per germline (reference sequence). CDR3 size: 13 residues. The CDR3 DNA sequence: TGCAGTGCCCGGACAGGGGGGACAGATACGCAGTATTTT. Translation gives CSARTGGTDTQYF.

This clonotype was seen at least ten times. The V call is TRBV11-2, the J call TRBJ2-5, with unresolved D. This CDR3 comprises 12 residues. Germline V gene sequence: CDR1 SGHAT, CDR2 FQNNGV. With 2 bases removed from V and 0 bases from J, the gap between germline ends came to 1 base. The CDR3 region is CASSLNQETQYF. CDR3 nucleotides: TGTGCCAGCAGCTTAAACCAAGAGACCCAGTACTTC.

The V and J genes are TRBV5-1 and TRBJ2-5; 9 bases align to TRBD1. CDR1 is SGHRS and CDR2 is YFSETQ in the germline V gene. Trimming removed 7 bases from V and 1 base from J; junction bases left unmatched: 14. This CDR3 has 17 amino acids. CDR3 in amino acids: CASAPRGSDRGQETQYF. In DNA form, the CDR3 reads TGCGCCAGCGCCCCAAGGGGATCGGACAGGGGCCAAGAGACCCAGTACTTC.

V and J are TRBV20-1 and TRBJ2-3, with 9 bases that match TRBD2. After removal of 7 bases from V and 1 base from J, the junction contained 3 bases not matched to a gene. From germline, CDR1 is DFQATT and CDR2 SNEGSKA (reference sequence). The CDR3 consists of 13 residues. CDR3 loop: CSVRTSGTDTQYF. For the CDR3, the DNA is TGCAGTGTTAGGACTAGCGGCACAGATACGCAGTATTTT.

This clonotype was found a few times. This chain uses TRBV11-2 with TRBJ2-1; D not resolved. Germline CDR1 is SGHAT and CDR2 is FQNNGV. V was pared by 0 bases and J by 10 bases, with 7 bases between. The length of the CDR3 is 12 residues. DNA for the CDR3: TGTGCCAGCAGCTTAGATTCTGGAGAGCAGTTCTTC. Its protein product is CASSLDSGEQFF.

This chain's CDR3 is CASSFQGDQPQHF. Here the CDR3 DNA reads TGTGCCAGCAGCTTCCAGGGAGATCAGCCCCAGCATTTT. The chain links TRBV12-3 or TRBV12-4 to TRBJ1-5, with a possible D match to TRBD1 (5 bases). The CDR3 consists of 13 residues. Trimming removed 6 bases at V and 5 bases at J, with 11 bases between.

The J gene is TRBJ1-2, the V gene TRBV10-2, with D possibly matching TRBD1 (6 bases). CDR1 and CDR2 from the germline V gene are WSHSY and SAAADI. The V end was cut by 5 bases, the J end by 8 bases, with 18 bases between. The CDR3 is 14 residues long. The CDR3 sequence is CASSNTGTLEGYTF. CDR3 coding DNA: TGCGCCAGCAGTAATACCGGGACATTGGAGGGCTACACCTTC.

This clonotype was observed at least ten times. The chain recombines TRBV6-2 or TRBV6-3 with TRBJ2-7, with 8 bases fitting TRBD1. The V gene end was trimmed by 0 bases and the J gene end by 3 bases; junction bases not matched to a gene: 7. From germline, CDR1 is MNHEY and CDR2 SVGEGT. The CDR3 spans 16 residues. DNA of the CDR3: TGTGCCAGCAGTTACTCGACAGGGACAGGCAACTACGAGCAGTACTTC. Translation: CASSYSTGTGNYEQYF.

This clonotype was counted a few times. CDR3 sequence (DNA): TGTGCCAGCAGCCTGACCCGAATTGCCAAAAACATTCAGTACTTC. Encoded protein: CASSLTRIAKNIQYF. This chain connects TRBV7-2 to TRBJ2-4, with D hard to call. V lost 5 bases and J lost 1, with 12 bases in between. The length of the CDR3 is 15 residues. From germline, CDR1 is SGHTA and CDR2 FQGNSA.

This clonotype appeared a few times. This CDR3 reads CASSFSPFWEAFF. The DNA for the CDR3 is TGTGCCAGCAGTTTTTCACCATTTTGGGAAGCTTTCTTT. The chain has TRBV12-3 or TRBV12-4 and TRBJ1-1; D is unclear. This CDR3 is 13 amino acids long. V was pared by 3 bases and J by 8 bases, with 13 bases between.

This clonotype was seen repeatedly, ten times or more. The J gene is TRBJ2-1, the V gene TRBV12-3 or TRBV12-4; TRBD2 matches at 11 bases. This CDR3 has 18 residues. V lost 5 bases, J lost 0 bases, and 9 bases stayed unmatched. The CDR3 DNA is TGTGCCAGCAGTCCCTCACGACTAGCGGGAAACTCCTACAATGAGCAGTTCTTC. Its translation is CASSPSRLAGNSYNEQFF.